The clone carrying this T cell receptor beta chain was seen just once. As yet, its antigen is unknown. The donors were members of the validation cohort comprising approximately 110 subjects, separate from the roughly 700-subject first cohort. This CDR3 contains 17 residues. V dropped 6 bases and J dropped 2; count of bases not matched to a gene: 12. Germline V gene data show CDR1 as SGHNT and CDR2 as YENEEA. This sample stems from a study of cytomegalovirus exposure and HLA in healthy donors. Whole-study results and caveats: The study labeled fewer than 200 TCR beta chains cytomegalovirus-associated. High sensitivity and specificity were reportedly achieved when the classifier diagnosed cytomegalovirus status.

Assay: immunoSEQ multiplex PCR; the TCRdb copy retains only in-frame clones and omits some. The sample holds under 80,000 clones; roughly 94% are singletons and the top ten take 2.5% to 3.5%. This receptor was taken from a woman under 30 in good health and CMV-seropositive. The V gene is TRBV11-3, the J gene TRBJ1-2; 10 nucleotides line up with TRBD1. Sequenced material: PBMCs. The CDR3 region has the DNA TGTGCCAGCAGTCCCGGGACAGGGGAGGACTCGAACTATGGCTACACCTTC. It translates to CASSPGTGEDSNYGYTF.